Listed here are 14 T cell receptor beta chains from one sample, sequenced in a study of OX40 agonist ivuxolimab in advanced cancers. The table came from immunoSEQ multiplex PCR; TCRdb's copy has only in-frame clones and leaves some out. This sample has approximately 5,500 clones; roughly three fifths occur once, and the top ten carry roughly 50%. The source was CD4+ or CD8+ T cells sorted from blood, collected in a trial of the OX40 agonist ivuxolimab. The receptors here all came from an adult with an advanced solid tumor such as melanoma, head and neck, liver or kidney cancer.

The V and J genes are TRBV2 and TRBJ2-1; 10 bases align to TRBD2. The germline V gene has CDR1 SNHLY and CDR2 FYNNEI. Trimming cost V 7 bases and J 7 bases; bases outside gene matches: 10. CDR3 length: 15 amino acids. CDR3 bases: TGTGCCAGCAAGACTCTAGCGGGAGATTCTAATGAGCAGTTCTTC. This translates into CASKTLAGDSNEQFF.

This chain links TRBV14 with TRBJ1-1; D is unclear. The germline CDR1 and CDR2 sequences are SGHDN and FVKESK. V dropped 1 base and J dropped 7 bases, with 7 bases sitting between them. This CDR3 spans 12 amino acids. The CDR3 here is CASSQVLNEAFF. In DNA form, the CDR3 reads TGTGCCAGCAGCCAAGTTTTGAATGAAGCTTTCTTT.

The V gene is TRBV6-1, the J gene TRBJ2-2; 10 bases agree with TRBD2. The CDR3 loop spans 15 amino acids. Trimming removed 10 bases from V and 6 bases from J; junction bases left unmatched: 11. Germline CDR1 MNHNS, CDR2 SASEGT. In nucleotides, the CDR3 is TGTGCCACCAATGTTCTAGCGGGAGAGCCCGGGGAGCTGTTTTTT. Protein: CATNVLAGEPGELFF.

The chain links TRBV7-2 to TRBJ2-5; maybe TRBD2 (5 bases). The DNA end lines up better with TRBJ2-7; the J call may be wrong. CDR3 size: 16 residues. CDR1 and CDR2 from the germline V gene are SGHTA and FQGNSA. The CDR3 nucleotides read TGTGCCAGCAGTTTTATCTTGACTGGGAGCTCCTACGAGCAGTACTTC. Amino acids: CASSFILTGSSYEQYF.

This rearrangement joins TRBV4-2 to TRBJ2-7, with TRBD2 matching 7 bases. The trim removed 0 bases at V and 1 base at J, leaving 6 bases unmatched. This CDR3 has 16 residues. The V gene's germline CDR1 is LGHNA and CDR2 YNFKEQ. DNA for the CDR3: TGTGCCAGCAGCCAAGATCTGGCGGGAGTATCCTACGAGCAGTACTTC. Encoded protein: CASSQDLAGVSYEQYF.

The V gene is TRBV27, the J gene TRBJ2-7, with a tentative D call TRBD2 (5 bases). Per germline, CDR1 MNHEY and CDR2 SMNVEV (reference sequence). The CDR3 spans 14 residues. V shed 6 bases and J shed 3 bases, with 15 bases lying between them. CDR3 residues: CASSALVRVYEQYF. CDR3 bases: TGTGCCAGCAGCGCTCTAGTGAGGGTCTACGAGCAGTACTTC.

This clone was seen a handful of times. CDR3 loop: CASTYSSLGDTEAFF. DNA for the CDR3: TGTGCCAGCACCTACAGCTCCCTTGGGGACACTGAAGCTTTCTTT. This rearrangement joins TRBV6-5 to TRBJ1-1; D uncertain. This CDR3 contains 15 residues. Germline V gives CDR1 MNHEY, CDR2 SVGAGI. V lost 7 bases and J lost 3, with 18 bases in between.

The J gene is TRBJ1-1, the V gene TRBV9; D perhaps matches TRBD1 (6 bases). The germline V gene has CDR1 SGDLS and CDR2 YYNGEE. This CDR3 spans 15 amino acids. The V end was cut by 0 bases, the J end by 6 bases, with 15 bases between. The CDR3 spells CASSVEGDWTSEAFF. The DNA for the CDR3 is TGTGCCAGCAGCGTAGAGGGGGACTGGACTTCTGAAGCTTTCTTT.

The chain joins TRBV27 to TRBJ2-7; 11 bases fit TRBD1. The germline V gene encodes CDR1 MNHEY and CDR2 SMNVEV (reference sequence). Trimming took 5 bases from V and 4 from J; bases not matched to a gene: 7. The CDR3 loop spans 15 amino acids. The CDR3: CASSHGTGGTYEQYF. The CDR3 DNA is TGTGCCAGCAGTCATGGGACAGGGGGAACTTACGAGCAGTACTTC.

The gene calls are TRBV19 and TRBJ2-1, with 7 bases lining up with TRBD2. This CDR3 spans 14 amino acids. V lost 3 bases, J lost 5 bases, and 4 bases stayed unmatched. Germline loops: CDR1 LNHDA, CDR2 SQIVND (reference sequence). The CDR3 spells CASSIAGLNNEQFF. The CDR3 DNA reads TGTGCCAGTAGTATTGCGGGACTAAACAATGAGCAGTTCTTC. The whole variable domain, filled in from reference TRBV19 and TRBJ2-1, reads DGGITQSPKYLFRKEGQNVTLSCEQNLNHDAMYWYRQDPGQGLRLIYYSQIVNDFQKGDIAEGYSVSREKKESFPLTVTSAQKNPTAFYLCASSIAGLNNEQFFGPGTRLTVL.

The chain has TRBV12-5 and TRBJ1-2; TRBD1 agrees at 8 bases. V lost 3 bases, J lost 4 bases, and 4 bases stayed unmatched. CDR3 length equals 14 residues. Per the germline V gene, CDR1 is LGHNT and CDR2 is FRNRAP. CDR3 DNA: TGTGCTAGTGGTTTAGGCAGGGGGCCCTATGGCTACACCTTC. This encodes CASGLGRGPYGYTF. Based on the CDR3 plus reference TRBV12-5 and TRBJ1-2, the full variable domain is DARVTQTPRHKVTEMGQEVTMRCQPILGHNTVFWYRQTMMQGLELLAYFRNRAPLDDSGMPKDRFSAEMPDATLATLKIQPSEPRDSAVYFCASGLGRGPYGYTFGSGTRLTVV.

The CDR3: CASSETVGVSGNTIYF. Written as DNA, the CDR3 is TGTGCCAGCAGTGAAACCGTAGGGGTCTCTGGAAACACCATATATTTT. The chain has TRBV6-1 and TRBJ1-3; a possible D gene is TRBD1 (5 bases). CDR3 length: 16 amino acids. In germline, CDR1 is MNHNS, CDR2 SASEGT. Trimming left V 2 bases short and J 0 bases short, with 11 bases between.

This chain joins TRBV10-2 and TRBJ2-3, with D perhaps TRBD1 (6 bases). The ends were cut back, 0 bases at V and 7 bases at J, with 8 bases in the middle. CDR1 and CDR2 from the germline V gene are WSHSY and SAAADI. This CDR3 contains 13 residues. The CDR3 reads CASSESGAYTQYF. In nucleotides, the CDR3 is TGCGCCAGCAGTGAGTCGGGGGCCTATACGCAGTATTTT.

The V call is TRBV7-6, the J call TRBJ2-1; TRBD2 aligns across 8 bases. The germline V gene has CDR1 SGHVS and CDR2 FNYEAQ. The J segment lost 2 bases and the V segment lost 3 bases, leaving 3 bases of the junction unmatched. The CDR3 runs 15 residues. The CDR3 nucleotides are TGTGCCAGCAGCTTCGTAGCGGGGACCTACAATGAGCAGTTCTTC. Protein: CASSFVAGTYNEQFF.